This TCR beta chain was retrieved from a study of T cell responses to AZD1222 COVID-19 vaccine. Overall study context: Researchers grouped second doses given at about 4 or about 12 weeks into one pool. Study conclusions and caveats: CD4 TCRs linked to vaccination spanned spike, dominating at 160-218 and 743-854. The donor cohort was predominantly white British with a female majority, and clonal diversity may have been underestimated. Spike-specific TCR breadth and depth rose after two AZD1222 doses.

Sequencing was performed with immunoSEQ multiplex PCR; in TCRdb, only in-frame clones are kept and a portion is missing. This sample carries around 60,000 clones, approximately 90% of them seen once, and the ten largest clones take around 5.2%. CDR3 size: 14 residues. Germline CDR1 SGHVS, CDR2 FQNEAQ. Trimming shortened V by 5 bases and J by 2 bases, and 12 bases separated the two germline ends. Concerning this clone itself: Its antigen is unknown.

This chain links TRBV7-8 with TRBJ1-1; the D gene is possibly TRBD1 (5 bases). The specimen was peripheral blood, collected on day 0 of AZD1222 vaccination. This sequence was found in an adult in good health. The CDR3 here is CASSPTQGNTEAFF. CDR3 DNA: TGTGCCAGCAGCCCAACCCAGGGTAACACTGAAGCTTTCTTT.